These 28 T cell receptor beta chains came from one sample sequenced in a study of identifying expanded T cells in peripheral blood. Using immunoSEQ multiplex PCR, the repertoire was profiled, and TCRdb retains in-frame clones only, with some absent. The sample lists about 78,000 clones; 84% were seen once. The sequenced sample consisted of blood. The receptors here all came from a person aged 18 to 70 in good health.

The genes are TRBV7-8 and TRBJ1-3; D not resolved. This CDR3 is 12 amino acids long. The germline gives CDR1 SGHVS, CDR2 FQNEAQ. V lost 5 bases, J lost 4 bases, and 6 bases lay in between. CDR3 nucleotides: TGTGCCAGCAGCGTAGGGGGAAACACCATATATTTT. Encoded protein: CASSVGGNTIYF.

J is TRBJ2-7 and V is TRBV5-4; 9 bases match TRBD2. Germline V CDR1 and CDR2: SGHNT, YYREEE (reference sequence). J was trimmed by 2 bases and V by 0 bases; bases with no gene match: 3. The CDR3 is made up of 15 amino acids. The CDR3 region has the DNA TGTGCCAGCAGCTTGGTTAGCGGGAGAACCTACGAGCAGTACTTC. This codes for CASSLVSGRTYEQYF. Based on the CDR3 plus reference TRBV5-4 and TRBJ2-7, the full variable domain is ETGVTQSPTHLIKTRGQQVTLRCSSQSGHNTVSWYQQALGQGPQFIFQYYREEENGRGNFPPRFSGLQFPNYSSELNVNALELDDSALYLCASSLVSGRTYEQYFGPGTRLTVT.

J is TRBJ1-2 and V is TRBV19; D call uncertain. Trimming removed 7 bases at V and 1 base at J, with 13 bases between. Germline-derived CDR1 and CDR2 are LNHDA and SQIVND (reference sequence). The CDR3 is made up of 14 amino acids. DNA of the CDR3: TGTGCCAGTACTACTACCGGGGTTAACTATGGCTACACCTTC. It codes for CASTTTGVNYGYTF. Complete variable domain (other parts from reference TRBV19 and TRBJ1-2): DGGITQSPKYLFRKEGQNVTLSCEQNLNHDAMYWYRQDPGQGLRLIYYSQIVNDFQKGDIAEGYSVSREKKESFPLTVTSAQKNPTAFYLCASTTTGVNYGYTFGSGTRLTVV.

V gene TRBV2 combines with J gene TRBJ2-2, with 10 nucleotides matching TRBD2. Trimming took 6 bases from V and 7 from J; bases not matched to a gene: 8. Germline loops: CDR1 SNHLY, CDR2 FYNNEI. The CDR3 is 15 residues long. The CDR3 nucleotides read TGTGCCAGCAGGAGCCCAGCGGGAGGGTACGGGGAGCTGTTTTTT. This sequence encodes CASRSPAGGYGELFF.

The CDR3 here is CASSINLSSGNTIYF. For the CDR3, the DNA is TGTGCCAGCAGCATCAACCTTAGCTCTGGAAACACCATATATTTT. This chain joins TRBV25-1 and TRBJ1-3; D remains unclear. CDR1 is MGHDK, CDR2 SYGVNS, per germline. The CDR3 totals 15 residues. V dropped 6 bases and J dropped 0 bases, with 12 bases sitting between them.

This chain connects TRBV4-1 to TRBJ2-7, with D unresolved. The CDR3 consists of 12 residues. The germline V and J ends were trimmed by 0 bases and 3 bases, with 3 bases remaining between them. The germline V gene has CDR1 MGHRA and CDR2 YSYEKL. Here the CDR3 DNA reads TGCGCCAGCAGCCAAGACTACTACGAGCAGTACTTC. It is translated as CASSQDYYEQYF.

V usage is TRBV7-6 and J usage is TRBJ1-5; D gene ambiguous. The germline CDR1 and CDR2 sequences are SGHVS and FNYEAQ. The V end lost 3 bases, the J end lost 0 bases, and 12 bases lay between the germline ends. The CDR3 runs 16 residues. CDR3 loop: CASSFRAGYSNQPQHF. CDR3 DNA: TGTGCCAGCAGCTTCCGGGCCGGCTATAGCAATCAGCCCCAGCATTTT. Complete variable domain (other parts from reference TRBV7-6 and TRBJ1-5): GAGVSQSPRYKVTKRGQDVALRCDPISGHVSLYWYRQALGQGPEFLTYFNYEAQQDKSGLPNDRFSAERPEGSISTLTIQRTEQRDSAMYRCASSFRAGYSNQPQHFGDGTRLSIL.

The rearrangement links TRBV5-1 to TRBJ1-2; D might be TRBD1 (5 bases). CDR1 and CDR2 from the germline V gene are SGHRS and YFSETQ. Trimming cost V 0 bases and J 3 bases, with 12 bases left between them. CDR3 size: 15 residues. In nucleotides, the CDR3 is TGCGCCAGCAGCTTGGAGCTCGCCAGGGACTATGGCTACACCTTC. This codes for CASSLELARDYGYTF.

This chain links TRBV2 with TRBJ2-5; TRBD1 aligns across 9 bases. Germline V gene lookup returns CDR1 SNHLY and CDR2 FYNNEI. The CDR3 extends over 17 amino acids. J lost 3 bases, V lost 4 bases, and 12 bases had no gene match. The CDR3 DNA reads TGTGCCAGCAGTGGACAGGGGGGGATGGGGTTCAAAGAGACCCAGTACTTC. Its protein product is CASSGQGGMGFKETQYF. Complete variable domain (other parts from reference TRBV2 and TRBJ2-5): EPEVTQTPSHQVTQMGQEVILRCVPISNHLYFYWYRQILGQKVEFLVSFYNNEISEKSEIFDDQFSVERPDGSNFTLKIRSTKLEDSAMYFCASSGQGGMGFKETQYFGPGTRLLVL.

The V and J genes are TRBV5-4 and TRBJ2-7, with 8 positions matching TRBD2. The CDR3 covers 14 residues. Losses at the gene ends were 4 bases for V and 2 bases for J; bases not matched to a gene: 5. Germline V gene sequence: CDR1 SGHNT, CDR2 YYREEE (reference sequence). The CDR3 spells CASSPGLGPYEQYF. The CDR3 coding sequence is TGTGCCAGCAGCCCGGGACTAGGCCCCTACGAGCAGTACTTC.

Here the CDR3 DNA reads TGTGCCAGCAGCTTGGACCACCGTTCCGGGGAGCTGTTTTTT. This sequence encodes CASSLDHRSGELFF. The chain couples TRBV5-4 to TRBJ2-2; no reliable D call. The CDR3 contains 14 residues. V gave up 0 bases and J gave up 6 bases, with 9 bases separating them. Germline values: CDR1 SGHNT, CDR2 YYREEE (reference sequence).

The chain employs TRBV30 and TRBJ1-2; D remains unclear. V was pared by 5 bases and J by 1 base, with 8 bases between. The CDR3 loop spans 12 amino acids. Germline CDR1 reads GTSNPN; CDR2 reads SVGIG (reference sequence). The CDR3 spells CAWEIINYGYTF. The CDR3 bases are TGTGCCTGGGAAATAATTAACTATGGCTACACCTTC. The full variable domain, in which reference TRBV30 and TRBJ1-2 provide the parts outside the CDR3, is SQTIHQWPATLVQPVGSPLSLECTVEGTSNPNLYWYRQAAGRGLQLLFYSVGIGQISSEVPQNLSASRPQDRQFILSSKKLLLSDSGFYLCAWEIINYGYTFGSGTRLTVV.

The CDR3 is CASSPQVSGYTF. The CDR3 nucleotides are TGTGCCAGCAGCCCACAGGTGTCTGGCTACACCTTC. The chain joins TRBV7-2 to TRBJ1-2; a possible D gene is TRBD1 (5 bases). This CDR3 is 12 amino acids long. The germline gives CDR1 SGHTA, CDR2 FQGNSA. Trimming pared 5 bases from V and 7 bases from J, leaving 11 bases between.

The chain recombines TRBV6-4 with TRBJ2-1; 9 bases match TRBD1. The CDR3 is 15 residues long. CDR1 and CDR2 from the germline V gene are MRHNA and SNTAGT. V gave up 6 bases and J gave up 6 bases; unmatched junction bases: 9. Here the CDR3 reads CASRLRDRDGNEQFF. CDR3 DNA sequence: TGTGCCAGCAGACTCCGGGACAGGGATGGCAATGAGCAGTTCTTC.

The J gene is TRBJ1-1, the V gene TRBV28, with D uncertain. CDR1 is MDHEN, CDR2 SYDVKM, per germline. The CDR3 loop spans 13 amino acids. Trimming left V 6 bases short and J 1 base short, with 9 bases between. The CDR3 reads CASRSQENTEAFF. Written as DNA, the CDR3 is TGTGCCAGCAGATCCCAGGAGAACACTGAAGCTTTCTTT.

The chain is built from TRBV6-5 and TRBJ1-1; unclear D gene. V was shortened by 0 bases and J by 5 bases, with 13 bases between the two germline ends. This CDR3 region has 15 residues. The V gene's germline CDR1 is MNHEY and CDR2 SVGAGI. This chain's CDR3 is CASSYSYTGDTEAFF. The CDR3 DNA is TGTGCCAGCAGTTACTCATATACCGGGGATACTGAAGCTTTCTTT.

The CDR3 loop is CARSPCQGPSGANVLTF. The CDR3 region has the DNA TGTGCCAGAAGCCCGTGCCAGGGCCCCTCTGGGGCCAACGTCCTGACTTTC. This chain links TRBV5-3 with TRBJ2-6; the D gene is possibly TRBD1 (5 bases). TRBV5-3 qualifies as an ORF whose function is uncertain. The V and J ends lost 4 bases and 0 bases respectively, with 14 bases between them. The CDR3 length is 17 residues.

The J gene is TRBJ2-3, the V gene TRBV7-6; TRBD1 aligns across 7 bases. The CDR3 consists of 17 residues. The germline gives CDR1 SGHVS, CDR2 FNYEAQ. V trimming: 1 base; J trimming: 1 base; junction bases outside the gene matches: 8. In DNA form, the CDR3 reads TGTGCCAGCAGCTTAGATTACAGGGGCTTGGGCACAGATACGCAGTATTTT. Translation: CASSLDYRGLGTDTQYF.

The chain carries TRBV5-1 and TRBJ2-1, with no clear D. V dropped 3 bases and J dropped 2 bases, with 15 bases sitting between them. Germline-derived CDR1 and CDR2 are SGHRS and YFSETQ. The CDR3 is 16 amino acids. The CDR3 region is CASSSEDEGPYNEQFF. Here the CDR3 DNA reads TGCGCCAGCAGCTCCGAGGATGAAGGACCCTACAATGAGCAGTTCTTC.

J is TRBJ1-5 and V is TRBV9, with D possibly TRBD1 on 6 matching bases. Per germline, CDR1 SGDLS and CDR2 YYNGEE. The CDR3 spans 16 residues. Trimming removed 4 bases from V and 6 bases from J, with 20 bases in between. In DNA, the CDR3 is TGTGCCAGCAGCTCACCTTGGGGGGGGGCAGGTCAGCCCCAGCATTTT. Translating it yields CASSSPWGGAGQPQHF.

The V gene is TRBV7-2, the J gene TRBJ2-3; D possibly corresponds to TRBD2 (5 bases). The CDR3 spans 15 residues. V gave up 1 base and J gave up 4 bases, with 12 bases separating them. Germline-derived CDR1 and CDR2 are SGHTA and FQGNSA. The CDR3 loop reads CASSLDKGGSDTQYF. In nucleotides, the CDR3 is TGTGCCAGCAGCTTAGATAAGGGCGGGTCAGATACGCAGTATTTT.

The chain employs TRBV4-3 and TRBJ1-5; 7 positions match TRBD1. Germline values: CDR1 LGHNA, CDR2 YSLEER. The junction had 6 bases not matched to a gene; V was cut back by 1 base and J by 0 bases. CDR3 size: 17 residues. The chain's CDR3 is CASSQATGSDSNQPQHF. The CDR3 DNA follows: TGCGCCAGCAGCCAAGCGACAGGGTCGGATAGCAATCAGCCCCAGCATTTT.

The sample holds one count of this clone. The chain employs TRBV5-4 and TRBJ2-3; 7 nucleotides line up with TRBD2. The germline CDR1 and CDR2 sequences are SGHNT and YYREEE (reference sequence). The CDR3 extends over 15 amino acids. Trimming removed 0 bases from V and 1 base from J; junction bases left unmatched: 2. The CDR3 loop is CASSLGEGRTDTQYF. The DNA of the CDR3 is TGTGCCAGCAGCTTGGGGGAGGGACGCACAGATACGCAGTATTTT.

The chain has TRBV27 and TRBJ1-2, with 9 bases identical to TRBD1. This CDR3 has 13 amino acids. Germline V gene lookup returns CDR1 MNHEY and CDR2 SMNVEV (reference sequence). V dropped 5 bases and J dropped 6; count of bases not matched to a gene: 4. CDR3 protein: CASSGTGQHGYTF. In nucleotides, the CDR3 is TGTGCCAGCAGTGGGACAGGGCAGCATGGCTACACCTTC.

This chain connects TRBV5-3 to TRBJ2-3; no definite D call. TRBV5-3 is an ORF; its function is uncertain. V lost 4 bases to trimming and J lost 5 bases, with 8 bases between them. This CDR3 contains 12 residues. This chain's CDR3 is CARSLYLDTQYF. In DNA, the CDR3 is TGTGCCAGAAGCCTATACCTAGATACGCAGTATTTT.

The chain is built from TRBV7-3 and TRBJ1-5; D uncertain. V lost 5 bases and J lost 4, with 12 bases in between. The CDR3 covers 14 residues. Germline CDR1 is SGHTA and CDR2 is FQGTGA. CDR3 sequence: CASSRTGTNQPQHF. The DNA of the CDR3 is TGTGCCAGCAGCAGGACGGGTACAAATCAGCCCCAGCATTTT.

The chain has TRBV28 and TRBJ1-2; TRBD1 is a possible D gene (6 bases). Germline lookup yields CDR1 MDHEN and CDR2 SYDVKM. Deletions cut 2 bases from V and 0 bases from J, with 13 bases between. CDR3 length: 16 amino acids. CDR3 residues: CASSLRGAAPNYGYTF. The CDR3, as DNA: TGTGCCAGCAGTTTACGGGGGGCCGCCCCTAACTATGGCTACACCTTC.

This CDR3 reads CASHRGEAANEKLFF. The CDR3 bases are TGCGCCAGCCACCGGGGGGAGGCAGCTAATGAAAAACTGTTTTTT. The chain couples TRBV5-1 to TRBJ1-4; maybe TRBD1 (5 bases). Trimming removed 7 bases from V and 3 bases from J, with 16 bases in between. This CDR3 has 15 residues. In germline, CDR1 is SGHRS, CDR2 YFSETQ. Looking up the rest from reference TRBV5-1 and TRBJ1-4 gives the full variable domain: KAGVTQTPRYLIKTRGQQVTLSCSPISGHRSVSWYQQTPGQGLQFLFEYFSETQRNKGNFPGRFSGRQFSNSRSEMNVSTLELGDSALYLCASHRGEAANEKLFFGSGTQLSVL.